This T cell receptor beta chain was sequenced during a study of T-cell memory formation after mild COVID-19. Study overall: Clustering of TCRs was largely donor specific. Findings of the study overall: Clones that shrank (day 15 to 85) were balanced CD4/CD8, whereas later expanders leaned CD4+. Pre-infection memory already had some responding clones, implying cross-reactive memory joined.

Worth noting for this clonotype: Antigen specificity is unknown.

This CDR3 is built from 14 residues. Trimming removed 0 bases at V and 8 bases at J, with 13 bases between. TCR alpha and TCR beta cDNA libraries with sample barcodes and UMIs came from 5'RACE using constant-segment primers. A single record per CDR3 protein comes from TCRdb applying MiXCR to the 5' RACE reads. The sample includes about 560,000 distinct CDR3 sequences, 15% to 20% of them seen just once. The sequencing input was PBMCs or a T cell subset sorted from them (not recorded which). The V and J genes are TRBV12-3 or TRBV12-4 and TRBJ1-2; D is unclear. This sequence originates from an adult woman who had mild COVID-19 (a few samples of this study predate the infection). Cell type and time point are not known. In DNA form, the CDR3 reads TGTGCCAGCAGTTTAGCGTGGAGGGCGCAGGGCTACACCTTC. Translating gives CASSLAWRAQGYTF.